The 9 T cell receptor beta chains below all came from one sample that was sequenced in a study of early T cells in non-severe SARS-CoV-2 infection. Each CDR3 protein is one row after TCRdb ran MiXCR on the 5' RACE reads. The sample has around 44,000 distinct CDR3 sequences, 7.7% seen once. The sample taken for sequencing was whole blood. All receptors come from an adult who was a healthcare worker with PCR-confirmed SARS-CoV-2 infection or an uninfected control (not recorded which).

This clonotype was detected only a few times. The chain joins TRBV19 to TRBJ2-3, with 9 bases that match TRBD1. The germline gives CDR1 LNHDA, CDR2 SQIVND (reference sequence). With V trimmed by 5 bases and J by 4 bases, 7 bases remained unmatched. CDR3 length equals 15 residues. CDR3 residues: CASSHPGQGADTQYF. The CDR3 DNA is TGTGCCAGTAGTCACCCGGGACAGGGTGCAGATACGCAGTATTTT.

This clonotype was counted only a few times. The rearrangement links TRBV10-3 to TRBJ2-7; 8 bases are shared with TRBD1. The V gene end was trimmed by 4 bases and the J gene end by 2 bases; junction bases not matched to a gene: 10. The CDR3 is made up of 16 amino acids. Germline V gene lookup returns CDR1 ENHRY and CDR2 SYGVKD. The CDR3 loop reads CAISASTGAEPYEQYF. The CDR3 DNA reads as TGTGCCATCAGTGCATCGACAGGGGCCGAGCCCTACGAGCAGTACTTC.

The rearrangement uses TRBV6-1 and TRBJ2-5, with D possibly being TRBD2 (7 bases). Trimming took 7 bases from V and 1 from J, leaving 13 bases between them. Germline V gives CDR1 MNHNS, CDR2 SASEGT. The CDR3 consists of 14 residues. The CDR3 coding sequence is TGTGCCAGCATTTATGGGGGGGCCCAAGAGACCCAGTACTTC. It codes for CASIYGGAQETQYF.

Points on this clonotype: Its ends do not fully match the called genes, so a read error is possible. The rearrangement links TRBV4-3 to TRBJ2-5, with D unresolved. CDR3 length: 15 amino acids. Germline CDR1 LGHNA, CDR2 YSLEER. The CDR3 sequence: CANSQDRYSQETQYF. DNA of the CDR3: TGCGCCAACAGCCAAGATCGGTACAGCCAAGAGACCCAGTACTTC.

This clonotype has just a few counts. The rearrangement uses TRBV6-5 and TRBJ1-3; possible D gene TRBD1, 5 bases. This CDR3 is built from 16 residues. Trimming shortened V by 6 bases and J by 0 bases, and 15 bases separated the two germline ends. CDR1 and CDR2 (germline): MNHEY, SVGAGI. The CDR3 DNA is TGTGCCAGCAGAGGAGCATGGGGCAACTCTGGAAACACCATATATTTT. Translated, it gives CASRGAWGNSGNTIYF.

Ten or more counts support this clonotype. The chain uses TRBV4-2 and TRBJ1-4, with 7 bases that match TRBD1. V lost 0 bases and J lost 7; bases outside the gene matches: 5. Germline V gene lookup returns CDR1 LGHNA and CDR2 YNFKEQ. The CDR3 runs 15 residues. The CDR3 nucleotides are TGTGCCAGCAGCCAAGAAGCGCAGGGGGGTGAAAAACTGTTTTTT. Amino acid sequence: CASSQEAQGGEKLFF.

The V and J genes are TRBV6-6 and TRBJ2-3; 12 bases match TRBD2. V shed 6 bases and J 5 bases; nucleotides not matched to a gene: 6. The germline V gene encodes CDR1 MNHNY and CDR2 SVGAGI (reference sequence). The CDR3 runs to 15 residues. The CDR3 sequence: CASRSRTSGVDTQYF. The CDR3 coding sequence is TGTGCCAGCAGGTCAAGGACTAGCGGGGTAGATACGCAGTATTTT.

This clonotype was seen many times. This rearrangement joins TRBV29-1 to TRBJ1-2; D unclear. There are 12 residues in the CDR3. Per germline, CDR1 SQVTM and CDR2 ANQGSEA. V lost 7 bases to trimming and J lost 7 bases, with 16 bases between them. The CDR3 DNA sequence: TGCAGCGCAAAAGATCAACGTTTTGGCTACACCTTC. This encodes CSAKDQRFGYTF.

This clonotype was seen a few times. This chain joins TRBV11-2 and TRBJ2-3; 7 nucleotides align to TRBD1. Germline CDR1 is SGHAT and CDR2 is FQNNGV. V gave up 6 bases and J gave up 2 bases; unmatched junction bases: 8. CDR3 length: 15 residues. The CDR3 sequence: CASRRPGQFTDTQYF. For the CDR3, the DNA is TGTGCCAGCAGGAGACCGGGACAGTTCACAGATACGCAGTATTTT.